These 11 T cell receptor beta chains were sequenced from one sample in a study of OX40 agonist ivuxolimab in advanced cancers. The method was immunoSEQ multiplex PCR; TCRdb's version includes in-frame clones alone and lacks a portion of them. The table includes about 82,000 clones, 91% detected once. The sequenced sample was CD4+ or CD8+ T cells sorted from blood, obtained in a trial of the OX40 agonist ivuxolimab. These TCRs come from an adult with an advanced solid tumor such as melanoma, head and neck, liver or kidney cancer.

J is TRBJ1-4 and V is TRBV4-3; tentative D call: TRBD1 (6 bases). The CDR3 sequence is 14 residues long. The V end was cut by 3 bases, the J end by 5 bases, with 10 bases between. CDR1 is LGHNA, CDR2 YSLEER, per germline. CDR3 amino acids: CASSQRQGNEKLFF. The CDR3 DNA is TGCGCCAGCAGCCAGAGGCAGGGGAATGAAAAACTGTTTTTT.

The DNA for the CDR3 is TGTGCCGGACGGACTACAGATACCTACGAGCAGTACTTC. It is translated as CAGRTTDTYEQYF. The chain links TRBV11-3 to TRBJ2-7; D is perhaps TRBD2 (6 bases). Germline V gene lookup returns CDR1 SGHNT and CDR2 YENEEA. This CDR3 region has 13 residues. V was cut by 11 bases and J by 2 bases, with 16 bases left in between.

J is TRBJ2-5 and V is TRBV30, with 7 nucleotides matching TRBD1. Germline CDR1 reads GTSNPN; CDR2 reads SVGIG (reference sequence). The trim removed 2 bases at V and 5 bases at J, leaving 5 bases unmatched. The CDR3 spans 13 residues. This CDR3 is CAWSQTGPETQYF. The CDR3 DNA follows: TGTGCCTGGAGTCAGACAGGGCCGGAGACCCAGTACTTC. Full variable domain (outside the CDR3, taken from reference TRBV30 and TRBJ2-5): SQTIHQWPATLVQPVGSPLSLECTVEGTSNPNLYWYRQAAGRGLQLLFYSVGIGQISSEVPQNLSASRPQDRQFILSSKKLLLSDSGFYLCAWSQTGPETQYFGPGTRLLVL.

The genes are TRBV11-1 and TRBJ2-1; tentatively, D is TRBD1 (6 bases). The ends were cut back, 4 bases at V and 4 bases at J, with 8 bases in the middle. The CDR3 runs to 13 residues. Germline lookup yields CDR1 SGHAT and CDR2 FQDESV (reference sequence). The chain's CDR3 is CASSSDSYNEQFF. The CDR3 coding sequence is TGTGCCAGCAGCTCGGACAGTTACAATGAGCAGTTCTTC.

This chain uses TRBV27 with TRBJ2-1, with D possibly TRBD2 on 6 matching bases. The germline gives CDR1 MNHEY, CDR2 SMNVEV (reference sequence). The CDR3 covers 13 residues. Between the trimmed V and J ends, which lost 4 bases and 12 bases, there was a span of 16 bases. The DNA of the CDR3 is TGTGCCAGCAGTTATCCCGCGGGAAGAAGGCAGTTCTTC. Translating it yields CASSYPAGRRQFF.

The genes are TRBV28 and TRBJ1-2; D remains unclear. The CDR3 has 13 amino acids. Trimming removed 6 bases at V and 5 bases at J, with 13 bases between. Germline loops: CDR1 MDHEN, CDR2 SYDVKM. The CDR3 bases are TGTGCCAGCAGCTGGACGGGATATTATGGCTACACCTTC. Amino acids: CASSWTGYYGYTF.

The chain has TRBV6-6 and TRBJ2-7; D might be TRBD1 or TRBD2, each matching 6 bases. Between the trimmed V and J ends, which lost 6 bases and 3 bases, there was a span of 21 bases. This CDR3 has 16 amino acids. CDR1 and CDR2 from the germline V gene are MNHNY and SVGAGI (reference sequence). CDR3 coding DNA: TGTGCCAGCAGCCGAGGTGGGGGGCGGGGAGGCTACGAGCAGTACTTC. Its protein is CASSRGGGRGGYEQYF.

In regard to this clone: A read error may account for a junction end that differs from germline. This rearrangement joins TRBV6-1 to TRBJ1-1, with TRBD1 matching 7 bases. Germline-derived CDR1 and CDR2 are MNHNS and SASEGT. There are 12 residues in the CDR3. The chain's CDR3 is CAGRTGNTEAFF. DNA for the CDR3: TGTGCCGGCAGGACAGGGAACACTGAAGCTTTCTTT.

The CDR3 sequence: CAISSGLSSGANVLTF. The CDR3 region has the DNA TGTGCCATCAGTTCGGGACTGAGCTCTGGGGCCAACGTCCTGACTTTC. The J gene is TRBJ2-6, the V gene TRBV10-3; D possibly corresponds to TRBD2 (6 bases). The V end lost 5 bases, the J end lost 0 bases, and 11 bases lay between the germline ends. Germline CDR1 and CDR2: ENHRY and SYGVKD. This CDR3 is built from 16 residues.

This chain connects TRBV5-6 to TRBJ2-1; possible D gene TRBD2, 6 bases. Germline loops: CDR1 SGHDT, CDR2 YYEEEE. This CDR3 contains 12 residues. V was pared by 3 bases and J by 10 bases, with 11 bases between. Here the CDR3 DNA reads TGTGCCAGCAGCTGGACTAATGGGGAGCAGTTCTTC. It yields the protein CASSWTNGEQFF.

The chain recombines TRBV7-3 with TRBJ2-3, with TRBD2 identical over 13 bases. Germline trimming cut 0 bases from V and 6 bases from J; bases unmatched to any gene: 9. The germline V gene encodes CDR1 SGHTA and CDR2 FQGTGA. The CDR3 covers 18 residues. The CDR3 nucleotides are TGTGCCAGCAGCTTAACGGCCCCGGGACTAGCGGGATTCGATACGCAGTATTTT. Residues: CASSLTAPGLAGFDTQYF.